This TCR beta chain was identified during a study of blood T cell repertoires in COVID-19. V lost 1 base, J lost 5 bases, and 13 bases lay in between. Germline assignment: CDR1 SGHRS and CDR2 YFSETQ. This CDR3 is built from 15 residues. Participants were aged 18 to 89 years, lived in 24 US areas, and enrolled virtually. Cohort assignment relied on participant-reported clinical history. Before being deemed recovered, Cohort 3 donors had two negative PCRs, clearance, or symptom resolution. The table came from immunoSEQ multiplex PCR; TCRdb's copy has only in-frame clones and leaves some out. In the table there are around 270,000 clones, approximately 83% of which are singletons.

The sequencing sample was made of PBMCs or T cells enriched from blood (not recorded which). The chain combines TRBV5-1 with TRBJ2-1; tentative D call: TRBD2 (5 bases). The clonotype was recovered from a woman in her twenties or thirties who had recovered from COVID-19. CDR3 coding DNA: TGCGCCAGCAGCTTGCGGGAAGGTGGGGACAATGAGCAGTTCTTC. Protein sequence: CASSLREGGDNEQFF.